The T cell receptor beta chain under discussion was sequenced for a study of molecular identifiers for immune sequencing clone quantification. Overall study results and limits: Even with some 920,000 naive cells present, spiked Jurkat TCR RNA from one cell was reportedly detectable. Clones of above 20 RNA copies carried over 99% of effector molecules; in naive cells they carried under 1%.

Previously published methods and listed TCR primers were used for the bulk TCR libraries. One entry per CDR3 protein results from TCRdb running MiXCR on the PCR reads. The sample includes about 320,000 distinct CDR3 sequences, around a fifth seen only once; the top ten take approximately 0.85%. In the sort, naive CD8 T cells were defined as CD8+CD4-CCR7+CD45RA+. Comment on this clonotype: Antigen: not known. At one end, the junction sequence differs from germline, possibly due to a read error.

The V gene's germline CDR1 is DFQATT and CDR2 SNEGSKA (reference sequence). CDR3 length equals 13 residues. The rearrangement joins TRBV20-1 to TRBJ1-2, with D possibly TRBD1 on 5 matching bases. The sample was naive CD8+ T cells from blood, with Jurkat cell RNA spiked in. The subset: FACS-sorted CD8+CD4-CCR7+CD45RA+ naive T cells. The TCR sequence derives from a human donor in good health. Some libraries in this study had Jurkat cell RNA spiked in. Here the CDR3 reads CSASRGDDYSYTF. As DNA, the CDR3 is TGCAGTGCTAGTCGAGGGGATGACTATAGCTACACCTTC.